The 25 T cell receptor beta chains given below trace back to one sample, sequenced in a study of blood T cell repertoires in COVID-19. Using immunoSEQ multiplex PCR, the repertoire was profiled, and TCRdb retains in-frame clones only, with some absent. The sample includes about 300,000 clones, roughly 89% seen only once; the top ten take about 1.7%. Sequenced material: peripheral blood. The receptor source for this set is a woman in her 30s with COVID-19, enrolled during active disease.

The J gene is TRBJ1-1, the V gene TRBV6-1; D uncertain. Germline lookup yields CDR1 MNHNS and CDR2 SASEGT. The CDR3 consists of 14 residues. With 1 base removed from V and 1 base from J, the gap between germline ends came to 7 bases. The CDR3 loop reads CASSEGSENTEAFF. CDR3 bases: TGTGCCAGCAGTGAAGGGAGTGAGAACACTGAAGCTTTCTTT.

This clone was seen more than once but under ten times. J is TRBJ2-1 and V is TRBV7-9; 10 bases map to TRBD1. Germline CDR1 SEHNR, CDR2 FQNEAQ (reference sequence). The length of the CDR3 is 15 residues. Losses at the gene ends were 5 bases for V and 13 bases for J; bases not matched to a gene: 14. The CDR3 sequence: CASSSRQGAPFGQFF. CDR3 bases: TGTGCCAGCAGCAGCAGACAGGGGGCCCCTTTTGGCCAGTTCTTC.

This clone was seen ten or more times. The chain links TRBV5-1 to TRBJ1-3; TRBD1 might be the D (5 bases). CDR1 is SGHRS and CDR2 is YFSETQ in the germline V gene. The CDR3 totals 17 residues. The V end lost 0 bases, the J end lost 2 bases, and 15 bases lay between the germline ends. CDR3 in DNA: TGCGCCAGCAGCTTGGCCAAGGCGGGGCTCCCTGGAAACACCATATATTTT. Amino acid sequence: CASSLAKAGLPGNTIYF.

V and J are TRBV27 and TRBJ2-5, with TRBD2 identical over 8 bases. V dropped 7 bases and J dropped 5; count of bases not matched to a gene: 6. Germline V gene lookup returns CDR1 MNHEY and CDR2 SMNVEV (reference sequence). The length of the CDR3 is 13 residues. CDR3: CASKAGGWETQYF. CDR3 nucleotides: TGTGCCAGCAAGGCGGGGGGTTGGGAGACCCAGTACTTC.

The chain joins TRBV28 to TRBJ1-1, with D unclear. Between the trimmed V and J ends, which lost 6 bases and 8 bases, there was a span of 7 bases. The germline V gene encodes CDR1 MDHEN and CDR2 SYDVKM. CDR3 length: 10 residues. CDR3 in amino acids: CASRRGEAFF. The CDR3 region has the DNA TGTGCCAGCAGAAGAGGGGAAGCTTTCTTT.

The chain combines TRBV9 with TRBJ2-1, with 8 bases fitting TRBD2. V lost 3 bases and J lost 5; bases outside the gene matches: 4. CDR1 SGDLS and CDR2 YYNGEE come from the germline V gene. The CDR3 extends over 14 amino acids. CDR3 region: CASSGAGAHNEQFF. The CDR3 DNA reads TGTGCCAGCAGCGGAGCGGGGGCCCACAATGAGCAGTTCTTC.

V and J are TRBV2 and TRBJ2-2; 9 positions match TRBD1. Germline lookup yields CDR1 SNHLY and CDR2 FYNNEI. The CDR3 loop spans 17 amino acids. V was clipped by 4 bases and J by 2 bases; unmatched bases: 8. CDR3 in DNA: TGTGCCAGCAGTGGGACAGGGGAAGTTGGTAACACCGGGGAGCTGTTTTTT. Translation gives CASSGTGEVGNTGELFF. The variable domain in full, with the rest retrieved from reference TRBV2 and TRBJ2-2, is EPEVTQTPSHQVTQMGQEVILRCVPISNHLYFYWYRQILGQKVEFLVSFYNNEISEKSEIFDDQFSVERPDGSNFTLKIRSTKLEDSAMYFCASSGTGEVGNTGELFFGEGSRLTVL.

V gene TRBV20-1 combines with J gene TRBJ2-5; D is possibly TRBD1 (8 bases). The germline V and J ends were trimmed by 8 bases and 7 bases, with 11 bases remaining between them. The CDR3 is made up of 10 amino acids. The germline gives CDR1 DFQATT, CDR2 SNEGSKA (reference sequence). DNA for the CDR3: TGCAGTACAGGGGGGGGGACCCAGTACTTC. Protein sequence: CSTGGGTQYF.

This sequence joins TRBV5-1 and TRBJ2-3; TRBD2 matches 7 bases. The CDR3 totals 14 residues. The junction had 1 base not matched to a gene; V was cut back by 2 bases and J by 1 base. The germline V gene has CDR1 SGHRS and CDR2 YFSETQ. The CDR3, as DNA: TGCGCCAGCAGCTTTGCGGGGGGCACAGATACGCAGTATTTT. Its translation is CASSFAGGTDTQYF.

The J gene is TRBJ2-3, the V gene TRBV5-6, with a weak D call TRBD1 (6 bases). This CDR3 region has 18 residues. CDR1 SGHDT and CDR2 YYEEEE come from the germline V gene. Trimming cost V 4 bases and J 2 bases, with 23 bases left between them. The CDR3 protein is CASSGNWGPSGDTDTQYF. In nucleotides, the CDR3 is TGTGCCAGCAGCGGGAATTGGGGGCCCTCAGGTGACACAGATACGCAGTATTTT.

DNA for the CDR3: TGCGCCAGCAGCACGGGACAGGGCTTGAACACTGAAGCTTTCTTT. Amino acids: CASSTGQGLNTEAFF. V and J are TRBV5-1 and TRBJ1-1; 9 nucleotides line up with TRBD1. V trimming: 4 bases; J trimming: 0 bases; junction bases outside the gene matches: 4. Germline V gives CDR1 SGHRS, CDR2 YFSETQ. This CDR3 has 15 amino acids. The variable domain in full, with the rest retrieved from reference TRBV5-1 and TRBJ1-1, is KAGVTQTPRYLIKTRGQQVTLSCSPISGHRSVSWYQQTPGQGLQFLFEYFSETQRNKGNFPGRFSGRQFSNSRSEMNVSTLELGDSALYLCASSTGQGLNTEAFFGQGTRLTVV.

CDR3 protein: CASTLRQGARLSNQPQHF. CDR3 nucleotide sequence: TGTGCCAGCACGTTACGACAGGGGGCTAGGCTTAGCAATCAGCCCCAGCATTTT. The genes are TRBV28 and TRBJ1-5; 10 nucleotides line up with TRBD1. The CDR3 sequence is 18 residues long. Looked up from germline, CDR1 is MDHEN and CDR2 is SYDVKM. With 7 bases clipped from V and 0 bases from J, the junction kept 12 bases outside the gene matches.

The chain joins TRBV7-8 to TRBJ2-5; possible D gene TRBD1, 6 bases. The CDR3 spans 15 residues. Between the trimmed V and J ends, which lost 5 bases and 5 bases, there was a span of 18 bases. Germline lookup yields CDR1 SGHVS and CDR2 FQNEAQ. The CDR3 protein is CASSPRQAGGETQYF. Here the CDR3 DNA reads TGTGCCAGCAGCCCAAGACAGGCCGGTGGGGAGACCCAGTACTTC.

The V gene is TRBV19, the J gene TRBJ2-2, with TRBD2 matching 11 bases. The CDR3 sequence is 15 residues long. The germline CDR1 and CDR2 sequences are LNHDA and SQIVND (reference sequence). With 7 bases clipped from V and 7 bases from J, the junction kept 8 bases outside the gene matches. CDR3 bases: TGTGCCAGTACCCCGGTAGCGGGGGGGATCGGGGAGCTGTTTTTT. It is translated as CASTPVAGGIGELFF.

This sequence joins TRBV30 and TRBJ2-3; 9 nucleotides line up with TRBD2. Germline V gene lookup returns CDR1 GTSNPN and CDR2 SVGIG (reference sequence). The trim removed 1 base at V and 2 bases at J, leaving 7 bases unmatched. The CDR3 sequence is 16 residues long. DNA of the CDR3: TGTGCCTGGAGTGGAGTAGCGGGGGCCTACACAGATACGCAGTATTTT. Translation: CAWSGVAGAYTDTQYF.

J is TRBJ1-3 and V is TRBV7-9; no firm D call. V was cut by 1 base and J by 3 bases, with 7 bases left in between. This CDR3 is built from 14 residues. CDR1 and CDR2 (germline): SEHNR, FQNEAQ (reference sequence). The CDR3 here is CASSLVAVGNTIYF. The CDR3 DNA follows: TGTGCCAGCAGCTTAGTGGCAGTTGGAAACACCATATATTTT.

This chain joins TRBV6-5 and TRBJ1-6; 8 bases map to TRBD1. Germline V gene lookup returns CDR1 MNHEY and CDR2 SVGAGI. The CDR3 extends over 15 amino acids. The ends lost 8 bases at V and 7 bases at J; junction bases unmatched: 10. CDR3 bases: TGTGCCAGCCCCAGGGGGCGCCCCCCGAATTCACCCCTCCACTTT. Its translation: CASPRGRPPNSPLHF.

The chain uses TRBV15 and TRBJ2-5; 10 nucleotides line up with TRBD1. Germline V gene sequence: CDR1 LNHNV, CDR2 YYDKDF (reference sequence). Trimming at V came to 3 bases and at J to 4 bases, leaving 5 bases not matched to a gene. CDR3 size: 15 residues. The DNA for the CDR3 is TGTGCCACCAGCAGCGGGACAGGGGAAGGAGAGACCCAGTACTTC. Protein product: CATSSGTGEGETQYF.

The V gene is TRBV29-1, the J gene TRBJ2-3; 8 positions agree with TRBD2. The V segment lost 6 bases and the J segment 2 bases; nucleotides outside the gene matches: 4. This CDR3 is 13 amino acids long. Germline CDR1 and CDR2: SQVTM and ANQGSEA. This CDR3 reads CSVELAATDTQYF. The CDR3 region has the DNA TGCAGCGTCGAACTAGCGGCCACAGATACGCAGTATTTT.

V gene TRBV5-6 combines with J gene TRBJ1-2, with no clear D. CDR1 and CDR2 from the germline V gene are SGHDT and YYEEEE. V shed 0 bases and J shed 5 bases, with 14 bases lying between them. CDR3 length: 15 residues. CDR3 in DNA: TGTGCCAGCAGCTTGGCTAGCGCCAGCCATTATGGCTACACCTTC. Translation gives CASSLASASHYGYTF.

This sequence joins TRBV2 and TRBJ1-5; TRBD1 is a possible D gene (5 bases). CDR3 length: 16 amino acids. Germline CDR1 is SNHLY and CDR2 is FYNNEI. V was shortened by 2 bases and J by 3 bases, with 14 bases between the two germline ends. The CDR3: CASSEIGRASNQPQHF. CDR3 coding DNA: TGTGCCAGCAGTGAAATTGGCAGGGCTTCCAATCAGCCCCAGCATTTT.

J is TRBJ2-1 and V is TRBV5-1, with TRBD2 as a possible D gene (6 bases). The CDR3 has 13 residues. V gave up 4 bases and J gave up 8 bases, with 13 bases separating them. CDR1 and CDR2 from the germline V gene are SGHRS and YFSETQ. The CDR3 sequence is CASSRTSLDEQFF. CDR3 in DNA: TGCGCCAGCAGCCGAACTAGCCTCGATGAGCAGTTCTTC.

This clone was found once. V gene TRBV5-4 combines with J gene TRBJ2-2; a possible D gene is TRBD2 (6 bases). The CDR3 contains 12 residues. Germline values: CDR1 SGHNT, CDR2 YYREEE (reference sequence). The V end was cut by 3 bases, the J end by 7 bases, with 7 bases between. The CDR3 is CASSWGVGELFF. The DNA of the CDR3 is TGTGCCAGCAGCTGGGGGGTCGGGGAGCTGTTTTTT.

The V gene is TRBV28, the J gene TRBJ1-1; 12 bases match TRBD1. The germline V gene has CDR1 MDHEN and CDR2 SYDVKM. The CDR3 has 16 amino acids. V was pared by 5 bases and J by 3 bases, with 7 bases of the junction left unmatched. The CDR3 protein is CASSPLGDRGHTEAFF. In DNA, the CDR3 is TGTGCCAGCAGTCCCCTTGGGGACAGGGGGCACACTGAAGCTTTCTTT.

The chain combines TRBV14 with TRBJ2-1; TRBD1 agrees at 7 bases. The trim removed 3 bases at V and 4 bases at J, leaving 12 bases unmatched. The CDR3 runs 17 residues. The germline V gene has CDR1 SGHDN and CDR2 FVKESK. CDR3 bases: TGTGCCAGCAGCCATCGAGCAACAGGGGTCGGATACAATGAGCAGTTCTTC. As protein: CASSHRATGVGYNEQFF.